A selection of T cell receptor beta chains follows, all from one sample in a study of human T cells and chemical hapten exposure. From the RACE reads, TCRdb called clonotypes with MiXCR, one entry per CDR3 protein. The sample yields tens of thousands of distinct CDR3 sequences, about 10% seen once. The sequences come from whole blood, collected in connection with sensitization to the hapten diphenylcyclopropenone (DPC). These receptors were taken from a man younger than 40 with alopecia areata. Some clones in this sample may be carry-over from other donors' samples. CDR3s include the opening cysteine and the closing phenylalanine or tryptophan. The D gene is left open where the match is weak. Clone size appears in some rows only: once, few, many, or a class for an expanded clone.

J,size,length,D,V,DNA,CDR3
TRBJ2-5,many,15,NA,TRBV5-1,TGCGCCAGCAGCTTGTACGGGGGAGACCAAGAGACCCAGTACTTC,CASSLYGGDQETQYF
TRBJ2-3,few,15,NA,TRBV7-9,TGTGCCAGCAGTTCCGACAGAGTTAGCACAGATACGCAGTATTTT,CASSSDRVSTDTQYF
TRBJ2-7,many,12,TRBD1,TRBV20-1,TGCAGTGCTAGGGACAGGTACTACGAGCAGTACTTC,CSARDRYYEQYF
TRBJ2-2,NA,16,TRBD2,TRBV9,TGTGCCAGCAGCGTCGGACTAGCGGCGAACACCGGGGAGCTGTTTTTT,CASSVGLAANTGELFF
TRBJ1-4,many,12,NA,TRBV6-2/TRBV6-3,TGTGCCAGCAGTTACGGGGGTGAAAAACTGTTTTTT,CASSYGGEKLFF
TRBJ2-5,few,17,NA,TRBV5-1,TGCGCCAGCAGCTTGGCCGGTCTTGAACAGGGCACAGAGACCCAGTACTTC,CASSLAGLEQGTETQYF
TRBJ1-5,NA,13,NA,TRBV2,TGTGCCAGCAGTGAAGGGGATAATCAGCCCCAGCATTTT,CASSEGDNQPQHF
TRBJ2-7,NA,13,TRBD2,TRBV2,TGTGCCAGCAGACCGGGGGGTTATTACGAGCAGTACTTC,CASRPGGYYEQYF
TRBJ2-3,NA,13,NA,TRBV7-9,TGTGCCAGCAGCGCGGACGGCACAGATACGCAGTATTTT,CASSADGTDTQYF
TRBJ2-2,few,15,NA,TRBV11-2,TGTGCCAGCAGCTTAGTATCCACGTACACCGGGGAGCTGTTTTTT,CASSLVSTYTGELFF
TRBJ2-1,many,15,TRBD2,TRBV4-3,TGCGCCAGCAGCCAAGGTCTAGCGGGAAACAATGAGCAGTTCTTC,CASSQGLAGNNEQFF
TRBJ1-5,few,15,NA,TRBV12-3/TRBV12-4,TGTACCAGCAGTCACAGGGATGGGAGCAATCAGCCCCAGCATTTT,CTSSHRDGSNQPQHF
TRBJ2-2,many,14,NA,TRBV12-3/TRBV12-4,TGTGCCAGCACCCACCTGCGGGTCACCGGGGAGCTGTTTTTT,CASTHLRVTGELFF
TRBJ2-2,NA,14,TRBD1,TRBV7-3,TGTGCCAGCAGACGAGGACAGGGGACCGGGGAGCTGTTTTTT,CASRRGQGTGELFF
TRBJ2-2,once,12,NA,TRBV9,TGTGCCAGCAGCCCTCACACCGGGGAGCTGTTTTTT,CASSPHTGELFF
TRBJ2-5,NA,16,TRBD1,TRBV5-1,TGCGCCAGCAGCCATTCGGGACAGGGGCTGCAAGAGACCCAGTACTTC,CASSHSGQGLQETQYF
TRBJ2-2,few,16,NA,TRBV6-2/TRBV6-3,TGTGCCAGCAGTTACATCCGGCCAGAGAACACCGGGGAGCTGTTTTTT,CASSYIRPENTGELFF
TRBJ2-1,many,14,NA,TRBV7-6,TGTGCCAGCAGCTCCTACGTCGTGGACAATGAGCAGTTCTTC,CASSSYVVDNEQFF
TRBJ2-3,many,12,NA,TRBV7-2,TGTGCCAGCAGCTTAGAACGTTTTGCGCAGTATTTT,CASSLERFAQYF
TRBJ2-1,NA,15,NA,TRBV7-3,TGTGCCAGCAGCTTAACTCCGAGCTCCTACAATGAGCAGTTCTTC,CASSLTPSSYNEQFF